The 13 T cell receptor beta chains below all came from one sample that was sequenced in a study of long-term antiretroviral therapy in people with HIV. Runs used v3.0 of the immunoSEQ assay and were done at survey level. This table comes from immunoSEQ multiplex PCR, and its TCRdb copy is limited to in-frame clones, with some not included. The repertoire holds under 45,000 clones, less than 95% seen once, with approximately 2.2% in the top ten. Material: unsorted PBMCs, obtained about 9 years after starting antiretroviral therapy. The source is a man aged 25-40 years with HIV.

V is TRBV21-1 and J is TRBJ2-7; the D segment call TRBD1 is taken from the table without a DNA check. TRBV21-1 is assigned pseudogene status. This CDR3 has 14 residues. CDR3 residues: CASSSRQGAYEQYV. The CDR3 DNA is TGTGCCAGCAGCTCCCGACAGGGGGCCTACGAGCAGTACGTC.

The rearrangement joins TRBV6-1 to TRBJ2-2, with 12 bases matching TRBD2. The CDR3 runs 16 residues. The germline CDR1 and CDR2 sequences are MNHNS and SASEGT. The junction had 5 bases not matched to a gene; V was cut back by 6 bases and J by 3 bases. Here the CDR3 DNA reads TGTGCCAGCAGGGAACTAGCGGGGGGATACACCGGGGAGCTGTTTTTT. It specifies CASRELAGGYTGELFF.

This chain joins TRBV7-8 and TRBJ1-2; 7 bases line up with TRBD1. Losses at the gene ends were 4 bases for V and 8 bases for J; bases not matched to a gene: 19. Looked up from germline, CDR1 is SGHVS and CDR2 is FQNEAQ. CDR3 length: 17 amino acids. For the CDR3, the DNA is TGTGCCAGCAGCTCTCAACTTACCGGCTCAGGGGGATGGGGCTACACCTTC. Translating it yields CASSSQLTGSGGWGYTF.

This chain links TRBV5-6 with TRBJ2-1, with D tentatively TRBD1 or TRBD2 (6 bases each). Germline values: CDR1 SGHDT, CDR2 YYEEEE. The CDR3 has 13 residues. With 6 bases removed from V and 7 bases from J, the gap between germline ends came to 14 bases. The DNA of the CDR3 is TGTGCCAGCACCGATAGGGGGGTGAATGAGCAGTTCTTC. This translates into CASTDRGVNEQFF.

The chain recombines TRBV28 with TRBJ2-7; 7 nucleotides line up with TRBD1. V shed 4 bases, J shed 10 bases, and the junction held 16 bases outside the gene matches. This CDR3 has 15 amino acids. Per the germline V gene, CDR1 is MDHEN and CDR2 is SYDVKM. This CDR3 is CASSSTGTVPLAQYV. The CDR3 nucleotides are TGTGCCAGCAGTTCCACCGGGACAGTCCCTTTGGCTCAGTACGTC.

In DNA form, the CDR3 reads TGTGCCAGCAGTTCCATCGGGACGGATTATTATGGCTACACCTTC. Amino acid sequence: CASSSIGTDYYGYTF. V and J are TRBV2 and TRBJ1-2, with D possibly matching TRBD1 (5 bases). Trimming left V 5 bases short and J 5 bases short, with 18 bases between. This CDR3 spans 15 amino acids. Germline V gene lookup returns CDR1 SNHLY and CDR2 FYNNEI.

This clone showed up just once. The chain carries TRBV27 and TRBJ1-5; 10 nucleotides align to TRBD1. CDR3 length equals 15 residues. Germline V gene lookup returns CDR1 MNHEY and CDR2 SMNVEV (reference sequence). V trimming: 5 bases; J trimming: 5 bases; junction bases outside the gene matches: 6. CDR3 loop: CASSRGTGADQPQHF. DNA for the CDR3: TGTGCCAGCAGTCGGGGGACAGGGGCCGATCAGCCCCAGCATTTT.

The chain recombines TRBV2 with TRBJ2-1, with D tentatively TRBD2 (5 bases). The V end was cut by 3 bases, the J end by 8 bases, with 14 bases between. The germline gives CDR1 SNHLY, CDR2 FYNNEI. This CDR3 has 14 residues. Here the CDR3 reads CASSDAFEGDEQFF. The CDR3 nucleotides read TGTGCCAGCAGTGATGCGTTTGAGGGTGATGAGCAGTTCTTC.

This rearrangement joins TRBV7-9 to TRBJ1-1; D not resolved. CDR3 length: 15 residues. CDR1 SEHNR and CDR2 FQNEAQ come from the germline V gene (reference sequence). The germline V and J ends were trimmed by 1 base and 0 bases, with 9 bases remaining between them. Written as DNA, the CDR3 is TGTGCCAGCAGCTTAGGAAAATGGATGAACACTGAAGCTTTCTTT. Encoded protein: CASSLGKWMNTEAFF.

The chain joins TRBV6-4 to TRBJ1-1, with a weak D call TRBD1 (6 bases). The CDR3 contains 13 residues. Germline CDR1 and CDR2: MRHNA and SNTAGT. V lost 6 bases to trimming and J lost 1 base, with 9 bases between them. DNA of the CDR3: TGTGCCAGCAGGGACAGCCCGAACACTGAAGCTTTCTTT. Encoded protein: CASRDSPNTEAFF.

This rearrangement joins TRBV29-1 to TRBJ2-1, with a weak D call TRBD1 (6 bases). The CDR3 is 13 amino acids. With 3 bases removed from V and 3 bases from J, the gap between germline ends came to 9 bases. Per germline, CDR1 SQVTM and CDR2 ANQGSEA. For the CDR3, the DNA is TGCAGCGTTGACAGGGGAGACTACAATGAGCAGTTCTTC. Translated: CSVDRGDYNEQFF.

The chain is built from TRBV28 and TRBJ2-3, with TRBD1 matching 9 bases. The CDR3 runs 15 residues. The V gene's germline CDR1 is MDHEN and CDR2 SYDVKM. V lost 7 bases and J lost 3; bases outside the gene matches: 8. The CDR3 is CASTLQGASTDTQYF. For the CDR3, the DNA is TGTGCCAGCACGCTACAGGGGGCTTCTACAGATACGCAGTATTTT.

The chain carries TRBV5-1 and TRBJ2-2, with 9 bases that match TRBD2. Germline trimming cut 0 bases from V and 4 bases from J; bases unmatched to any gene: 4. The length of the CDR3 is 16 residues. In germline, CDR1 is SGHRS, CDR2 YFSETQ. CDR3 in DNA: TGCGCCAGCAGCTTGGGCCTAGCGGGGATCACCGGGGAGCTGTTTTTT. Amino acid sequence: CASSLGLAGITGELFF.